One sample yielded the 24 T cell receptor beta chains listed below, sequenced in a study of T cell responses to AZD1222 COVID-19 vaccine. Sequencing was performed with immunoSEQ multiplex PCR; in TCRdb, only in-frame clones are kept and a portion is missing. The data hold fewer than 120,000 clones, with around 89% observed a single time. Sequences were derived from peripheral blood, sampled on day 0 of AZD1222 vaccination. These receptors were obtained from an adult in good health.

The chain combines TRBV5-6 with TRBJ2-7; D assignment may be TRBD1 or TRBD2 (5 bases each). The V gene's germline CDR1 is SGHDT and CDR2 YYEEEE. The CDR3 extends over 16 amino acids. The germline V and J ends were trimmed by 2 bases and 4 bases, with 19 bases remaining between them. The CDR3 nucleotides read TGTGCCAGCAGCTTCAGGGCATCCGGGACCAATTACGAGCAGTACTTC. As protein: CASSFRASGTNYEQYF.

This sequence joins TRBV19 and TRBJ1-1, with TRBD1 matching over 8 bases. Trimming removed 4 bases from V and 2 bases from J; junction bases left unmatched: 15. Germline V gives CDR1 LNHDA, CDR2 SQIVND (reference sequence). This CDR3 contains 18 residues. This chain's CDR3 is CASSTGQGRLMKNTEAFF. CDR3 in DNA: TGTGCCAGTAGTACCGGACAGGGTCGCTTGATGAAAAACACTGAAGCTTTCTTT.

The chain is built from TRBV2 and TRBJ1-1; D might be TRBD1 (6 bases). Germline CDR1 SNHLY, CDR2 FYNNEI. The CDR3 covers 15 residues. Trimming shortened V by 4 bases and J by 0 bases, and 12 bases separated the two germline ends. The CDR3 here is CASSARGAMNTEAFF. The CDR3 bases are TGTGCCAGCAGTGCCCGGGGGGCCATGAACACTGAAGCTTTCTTT.

The chain carries TRBV20-1 and TRBJ2-7; weak D call: TRBD1 (7 bases). Between the trimmed V and J ends, which lost 3 bases and 0 bases, there was a span of 12 bases. The CDR3 sequence is 14 residues long. Looked up from germline, CDR1 is DFQATT and CDR2 is SNEGSKA (reference sequence). CDR3 amino acids: CSASAGGLSYEQYF. Here the CDR3 DNA reads TGCAGTGCTAGTGCAGGGGGACTCTCCTACGAGCAGTACTTC.

In this sample, this clone turned up once. This chain uses TRBV19 with TRBJ1-2; a possible D gene is TRBD1 (5 bases). The CDR3 sequence is 15 residues long. Germline V gene data show CDR1 as LNHDA and CDR2 as SQIVND (reference sequence). Trimming removed 5 bases at V and 2 bases at J, with 15 bases between. The CDR3 DNA follows: TGTGCCAGTAGTCCCCTCGGGACGGGCAACTATGGCTACACCTTC. Amino acid sequence: CASSPLGTGNYGYTF.

This clone was seen just once. V gene TRBV27 combines with J gene TRBJ1-4, with 8 positions matching TRBD1. Germline CDR1 MNHEY, CDR2 SMNVEV (reference sequence). The CDR3 has 14 residues. V shed 5 bases and J 8 bases; nucleotides not matched to a gene: 7. The CDR3 nucleotides read TGTGCCAGCAGTCCCAGGGGGCCTATGGAAAAACTGTTTTTT. It translates to CASSPRGPMEKLFF.

V usage is TRBV19 and J usage is TRBJ1-5; D possibly corresponds to TRBD1 (6 bases). Germline CDR1 reads LNHDA; CDR2 reads SQIVND (reference sequence). The CDR3 has 14 amino acids. The V and J ends lost 6 bases and 4 bases respectively, with 13 bases between them. The chain's CDR3 is CASRTQGLNQPQHF. The CDR3, as DNA: TGTGCCAGTAGGACACAGGGTCTGAATCAGCCCCAGCATTTT. Complete variable domain (other parts from reference TRBV19 and TRBJ1-5): DGGITQSPKYLFRKEGQNVTLSCEQNLNHDAMYWYRQDPGQGLRLIYYSQIVNDFQKGDIAEGYSVSREKKESFPLTVTSAQKNPTAFYLCASRTQGLNQPQHFGDGTRLSIL.

The gene calls are TRBV9 and TRBJ2-7; 12 bases fit TRBD2. The junction had 4 bases not matched to a gene; V was cut back by 4 bases and J by 5 bases. The CDR3 spans 14 residues. Germline CDR1 reads SGDLS; CDR2 reads YYNGEE. CDR3 sequence reads: CASSSRLAGDEQYF. The CDR3 DNA sequence: TGTGCCAGCAGCTCTCGACTAGCGGGGGACGAGCAGTACTTC.

V and J are TRBV27 and TRBJ2-5, with 10 bases identical to TRBD2. Losses at the gene ends were 5 bases for V and 3 bases for J; bases not matched to a gene: 6. Germline V gives CDR1 MNHEY, CDR2 SMNVEV (reference sequence). CDR3 size: 15 residues. CDR3 loop: CASSLTSGAKETQYF. CDR3 DNA: TGTGCCAGCAGTCTAACTAGCGGGGCGAAAGAGACCCAGTACTTC.

This chain joins TRBV15 and TRBJ1-1; a possible D gene is TRBD1 (5 bases). CDR3 length: 14 amino acids. CDR1 LNHNV and CDR2 YYDKDF come from the germline V gene (reference sequence). Trimming took 3 bases from V and 1 from J, leaving 9 bases between them. This chain's CDR3 is CATSRLTGNTEAFF. Here the CDR3 DNA reads TGTGCCACCAGCAGGTTAACAGGGAACACTGAAGCTTTCTTT.

V usage is TRBV11-2 and J usage is TRBJ1-2; TRBD1 might be the D (5 bases). The CDR3 consists of 13 residues. V dropped 1 base and J dropped 6 bases, with 9 bases sitting between them. Germline V gene data show CDR1 as SGHAT and CDR2 as FQNNGV. This CDR3 reads CASSLVGRDGYTF. Written as DNA, the CDR3 is TGTGCCAGCAGCTTAGTAGGCAGGGATGGCTACACCTTC.

The rearrangement links TRBV18 to TRBJ2-7; D assignment may be TRBD1 or TRBD2 (7 bases each). Trimming took off 6 bases at V and 2 bases at J, with 14 bases between the two ends. Germline-derived CDR1 and CDR2 are KGHSH and LQKENI. This CDR3 has 14 residues. The CDR3 bases are TGTGCCAGCTCCCCTCAGGGGGGGCCCTACGAGCAGTACTTC. This sequence encodes CASSPQGGPYEQYF.

The chain joins TRBV11-2 to TRBJ1-1; D is perhaps TRBD1 (5 bases). Germline lookup yields CDR1 SGHAT and CDR2 FQNNGV. The CDR3 is 17 residues long. Trimming took 4 bases from V and 7 from J, leaving 25 bases between them. CDR3 sequence reads: CASSSRAMGGRGNEAFF. In DNA form, the CDR3 reads TGTGCCAGCAGCTCTCGGGCCATGGGGGGACGCGGTAATGAAGCTTTCTTT.

The chain carries TRBV11-2 and TRBJ2-7; D is uncertain. Trimming took 0 bases from V and 0 from J, leaving 9 bases between them. The germline V gene has CDR1 SGHAT and CDR2 FQNNGV. This CDR3 is 15 amino acids long. The CDR3 sequence is CASSLEAESSYEQYF. In DNA, the CDR3 is TGTGCCAGCAGCTTAGAGGCAGAGAGCTCCTACGAGCAGTACTTC.

The J gene is TRBJ1-2, the V gene TRBV3-1 (or the pseudogene TRBV3-2); no reliable D call. Germline V gene lookup returns CDR1 LGHDT and CDR2 YNNKEL (reference sequence). The CDR3 extends over 17 amino acids. The V end lost 3 bases, the J end lost 5 bases, and 22 bases lay between the germline ends. The CDR3 loop reads CASSHSRDVLPLYGYTF. In nucleotides, the CDR3 is TGTGCCAGCAGCCACTCTAGAGACGTATTGCCCCTGTATGGCTACACCTTC.

The V call is TRBV6-5, the J call TRBJ1-3; no clear D. CDR1 and CDR2 (germline): MNHEY, SVGAGI. The CDR3 length is 13 residues. The germline V and J ends were trimmed by 6 bases and 4 bases, with 10 bases remaining between them. Written as DNA, the CDR3 is TGTGCCAGCAGGTGGGCGGAAGGAAACACCATATATTTT. It yields the protein CASRWAEGNTIYF.

The V and J genes are TRBV27 and TRBJ1-1, with D uncertain. The CDR3 sequence is 13 residues long. V lost 3 bases to trimming and J lost 5 bases, with 10 bases between them. From germline, CDR1 is MNHEY and CDR2 SMNVEV (reference sequence). The CDR3 nucleotides are TGTGCCAGCAGTTTGGCGGGGTCGACTGAAGCTTTCTTT. Amino acid sequence: CASSLAGSTEAFF.

The V and J genes are TRBV6-5 and TRBJ2-6; D is uncertain. V gave up 4 bases and J gave up 2 bases, with 6 bases separating them. The CDR3 spans 14 residues. Per germline, CDR1 MNHEY and CDR2 SVGAGI. The CDR3 reads CASSSRAGANVLTF. CDR3 sequence (DNA): TGTGCCAGCAGTTCTCGAGCTGGGGCCAACGTCCTGACTTTC.

V and J are TRBV3-1 (or the pseudogene TRBV3-2) and TRBJ2-1; D is perhaps TRBD1 or TRBD2 (5 bases each). This CDR3 contains 16 residues. V was cut by 0 bases and J by 4 bases, with 13 bases left in between. Germline V gives CDR1 LGHDT, CDR2 YNNKEL (reference sequence). In nucleotides, the CDR3 is TGTGCCAGCAGCCAAGATCTTCTAGCAGGGTACAATGAGCAGTTCTTC. Translated, it gives CASSQDLLAGYNEQFF.

This sequence joins TRBV9 and TRBJ2-1, with 8 bases fitting TRBD1. The junction had 2 bases not matched to a gene; V was cut back by 1 base and J by 5 bases. The CDR3 runs 14 residues. In germline, CDR1 is SGDLS, CDR2 YYNGEE. The CDR3 reads CASSVQGAHNEQFF. In DNA, the CDR3 is TGTGCCAGCAGCGTACAGGGGGCTCACAATGAGCAGTTCTTC.

V gene TRBV5-6 combines with J gene TRBJ2-2, with D unresolved. The CDR3 spans 13 residues. Germline-derived CDR1 and CDR2 are SGHDT and YYEEEE. V lost 3 bases to trimming and J lost 11 bases, with 14 bases between them. The CDR3 loop reads CASSSPNTDELFF. The CDR3 region has the DNA TGTGCCAGCAGCTCACCTAACACCGACGAGCTGTTTTTT.

In DNA form, the CDR3 reads TGTGCCAGCAGCAGTGAGTATTCGGCGGCAGGGGGAGCTTTCTTT. It translates to CASSSEYSAAGGAFF. The chain has TRBV7-9 and TRBJ1-1, with 7 bases lining up with TRBD1. This CDR3 region has 15 residues. From germline, CDR1 is SEHNR and CDR2 FQNEAQ (reference sequence). Trimming removed 5 bases from V and 10 bases from J; junction bases left unmatched: 16.

The V gene is TRBV25-1, the J gene TRBJ1-5; no definite D call. Germline assignment: CDR1 MGHDK and CDR2 SYGVNS. The V end was cut by 2 bases, the J end by 3 bases, with 8 bases between. This CDR3 region has 14 residues. CDR3 sequence (DNA): TGTGCCAGCAGTGAACGCGGCCTCAATCAGCCCCAGCATTTT. Protein sequence: CASSERGLNQPQHF.

The chain employs TRBV5-4 and TRBJ1-4; D is perhaps TRBD1 (6 bases). Trimming took off 1 base at V and 8 bases at J, with 15 bases between the two ends. Germline CDR1 and CDR2: SGHNT and YYREEE (reference sequence). The CDR3 runs to 15 residues. The CDR3 nucleotides are TGTGCCAGCAGCTTGAGGGCGGCAGGGGAGGAAAAACTGTTTTTT. It codes for CASSLRAAGEEKLFF.